Described below is a single TCR beta chain sequence and its context. The sample comes from a study of blood T cell repertoires in COVID-19. Measured with immunoSEQ multiplex PCR; TCRdb has only the in-frame clones, and not every one. The sample contains approximately 260,000 clones, approximately 87% of which appear only once. V lost 8 bases and J 0 bases, leaving 11 bases between the germline ends. The CDR3 runs 13 residues. The J gene is TRBJ2-7, the V gene TRBV23-1; D gene ambiguous. TRBV23-1 is labeled an ORF, and its function is uncertain. This TCR derives from a man in his sixties who had recovered from COVID-19. The sample taken for sequencing was peripheral blood. The CDR3 region has the DNA TGCGCCAGCCTCGGAGATTCCTCCTACGAGCAGTACTTC. Encoded protein: CASLGDSSYEQYF.